A selection of T cell receptor beta chains follows, all from one sample in a study of PD-L1 blockade in urothelial cancer. Sequencing was performed with immunoSEQ multiplex PCR; in TCRdb, only in-frame clones are kept and a portion is missing. In the table there are about 81,000 clones, around 85% of which are singletons. The sequenced sample was PBMCs, obtained around atezolizumab (anti-PD-L1) treatment. These receptors all stem from a man aged 40-50 years with urothelial cancer. Both conserved end residues are part of each CDR3. A clone size is listed for some rows: how often the clone was seen (once, few, many), or a class if it is expanded.

>TRBV5-1|13|many|TRBJ1-5
CASSLDRVKPQHF
>TRBV16|15|-|TRBJ2-3
CASSLGLAGGDTQYF
>TRBV28|15|once|TRBJ1-4
CASGHAGTGGEKLFF
>TRBV5-5|16|-|TRBJ2-1
CASSRGVAGTHNEQFF
>TRBV19|15|-|TRBJ2-1
CASSPGTVTHNEQFF
>TRBV6-1|14|-|TRBJ2-7
CASTRSDSVIEQYF
>TRBV5-4|15|-|TRBJ2-7
CASSLVGQGASEQYF
>TRBV21-1|11|-|TRBJ2-5
CASHRRETQYF
>TRBV11-2|10|-|TRBJ2-7
CASSLEGQYF
>TRBV18|14|-|TRBJ2-1
CASSPQGAGGEQFF
>TRBV29-1|12|-|TRBJ1-1
CSALGMNTEAFF
>TRBV2|15|-|TRBJ2-7
CASSEQTGSLYEQYF
>TRBV29-1|10|-|TRBJ2-1
CSVGAPGQFF
>TRBV9|14|-|TRBJ2-2
CASSASNVGGELFF
>TRBV2|16|-|TRBJ2-6
CASSVLPPSGANVLTF
>TRBV5-5|16|few|TRBJ1-4
CASSLGDRGRIGKLFF
>TRBV10-3|13|-|TRBJ1-1
CAISATSGRLAFF
>TRBV9|15|-|TRBJ2-7
CASSVVGQGAGEQYF
>TRBV5-1|14|once|TRBJ1-1
CASSLAPTETEAFF
>TRBV7-6|14|-|TRBJ2-3
CASSLGLAMNTQYF
>TRBV18|16|-|TRBJ1-1
CASSPGRGSLTTEAFF
>TRBV7-8|12|-|TRBJ2-5
CASSLFRETQYF
>TRBV7-9|16|-|TRBJ2-3
CASSPPGSRGTDTQYF
>TRBV29-1|8|-|TRBJ1-1
CSPTGAFF
>TRBV11-3|16|-|TRBJ2-3
CASSVQSGGYTDTQYF
>TRBV10-3|15|-|TRBJ2-7
CAISERLAGDHEQYF
>TRBV7-8|14|-|TRBJ2-3
CASSLTQGADTQYF
>TRBV19|14|-|TRBJ1-2
CASSTETGGRGYTF
>TRBV6-5|12|-|TRBJ2-1
CASSLQGNEQFF
>TRBV4-1|16|-|TRBJ2-1
CASSTWGLAVSNEQFF
>TRBV4-3|17|once|TRBJ2-3
CASSQDRGGMGTDTQYF
>TRBV19|14|-|TRBJ1-5
CATWGGASNQPQHF
>TRBV27|13|-|TRBJ2-7
CASSPGGSYEQYF
>TRBV7-9|14|-|TRBJ1-4
CASGIDRPNEKLFF
>TRBV7-2|14|few|TRBJ2-3
CASSLGGGGDTQYF
>TRBV7-2|14|-|TRBJ2-1
CASSLGQGFAEQFF
>TRBV28|14|once|TRBJ2-7
CASSFRSHPREQYF
>TRBV28|15|-|TRBJ2-7
CASRGAGTGQYEQYF
>TRBV28|13|-|TRBJ2-1
CASRQVGGNEQFF
>TRBV2|17|-|TRBJ2-5
CASSGGLGGSLQETQYF
>TRBV11-2|14|-|TRBJ2-7
CASSSYRDSYEQYF
>TRBV23-1|13|-|TRBJ1-5
CASSLQVAQPQHF
>TRBV5-1|14|-|TRBJ2-5
CASSSGQAFGTQYF
>TRBV2|15|-|TRBJ1-1
CASRRQGAANTEAFF
>TRBV4-1|15|few|TRBJ1-5
CASSLRQGRNQPQHF
>TRBV28|12|-|TRBJ2-7
CASSGTVYEQYF
>TRBV7-9|12|-|TRBJ2-7
CASSRPGGEQYF
>TRBV27|14|-|TRBJ2-3
CASSRDSSTDTQYF
>TRBV28|12|-|TRBJ1-2
CASSYSSYGYTF
>TRBV2|15|-|TRBJ2-7
CASSRPGTGVGEQYF
>TRBV27|20|few|TRBJ2-1
CASSLTGLGSRVSSYNEQFF
>TRBV18|15|-|TRBJ2-7
CASSPPGLAVHEQYF
>TRBV19|13|-|TRBJ1-1
CASSIGFRSEAFF
>TRBV20-1|11|-|TRBJ2-1
CSAGGRNEQFF